This section outlines one T cell receptor (beta chain) sequence together with its context. Its antigen is not identified. The CD8 memory sample joined CD45RO+ cells and CCR7-negative CD45RA+ cells. Here immunoSEQ multiplex PCR was the method, and the copy in TCRdb shows in-frame clones only, minus some. Among approximately 710,000 clones listed, about 90% were seen once. This CDR3 has 14 residues. CDR1 and CDR2 (germline): ENHRY, SYGVKD. V lost 7 bases, J lost 2 bases, and 3 bases stayed unmatched. The data were obtained in a study of shared clonotypes between healthy human individuals. Whole-study context: In total, the donors were two women and a few men aged 18 to 49. The study, taken as a whole, reports: Estimated richness values were generally larger in naive subsets than in memory subsets. A small donor pool kept down the genetic and exposure-history diversity that was represented.

The receptor comes from a man between 18 and 35 years old in good health. Some clones in this sample may be carry-over from other donors' samples. The chain is built from TRBV10-3 and TRBJ1-3, with 9 bases lining up with TRBD1. Sequencing was done on a sample of memory CD8+ T cells from PBMCs. Sample subset: CD45RO+ cells pooled with CCR7-negative TemRA cells. CDR3 nucleotides: TGTGCCATCACCAGGACAGGGGCTGGAAACACCATATATTTT. Translation gives CAITRTGAGNTIYF.